The 17 T cell receptor beta chains presented below share a single source sample, sequenced in a study of blood T cell repertoires in COVID-19. Sequenced by immunoSEQ multiplex PCR; TCRdb stores in-frame clones only, minus some. The table includes about 200,000 clones, approximately 83% detected once. The sample consisted of peripheral blood. These receptors came from a man between 40 and 49 years old with acute or convalescent COVID-19.

This clone was seen a single time. This rearrangement joins TRBV30 to TRBJ1-1; 9 nucleotides match TRBD1. The CDR3 has 13 residues. Germline V CDR1 and CDR2: GTSNPN, SVGIG (reference sequence). V shed 4 bases and J 6 bases; nucleotides not matched to a gene: 6. DNA of the CDR3: TGTGCCTGGAAGCGGGGACAGGGCTCTGAAGCTTTCTTT. This translates into CAWKRGQGSEAFF.

The chain is built from TRBV19 and TRBJ2-3; D perhaps matches TRBD1 (6 bases). Germline V gene lookup returns CDR1 LNHDA and CDR2 SQIVND (reference sequence). The V gene lost 7 bases and the J gene lost 4 bases, with 21 bases spanning the gap. The CDR3 is 16 amino acids. Written as DNA, the CDR3 is TGTGCCAGTAAACCCAATTTGAGGGGGAACCCAGATACGCAGTATTTT. Its protein product is CASKPNLRGNPDTQYF. The variable domain in full, completed from reference TRBV19 and TRBJ2-3, reads DGGITQSPKYLFRKEGQNVTLSCEQNLNHDAMYWYRQDPGQGLRLIYYSQIVNDFQKGDIAEGYSVSREKKESFPLTVTSAQKNPTAFYLCASKPNLRGNPDTQYFGPGTRLTVL.

This clone was recorded once. The chain is built from TRBV5-4 and TRBJ2-1; TRBD1 matches 7 bases. The CDR3 length is 15 residues. CDR1 and CDR2 from the germline V gene are SGHNT and YYREEE (reference sequence). The trim removed 1 base at V and 2 bases at J, leaving 3 bases unmatched. CDR3 sequence (DNA): TGTGCCAGCAGCTTGAGGGACAGAGCCTACAATGAGCAGTTCTTC. It codes for CASSLRDRAYNEQFF. Filled out from reference TRBV5-4 and TRBJ2-1, the complete variable domain reads ETGVTQSPTHLIKTRGQQVTLRCSSQSGHNTVSWYQQALGQGPQFIFQYYREEENGRGNFPPRFSGLQFPNYSSELNVNALELDDSALYLCASSLRDRAYNEQFFGPGTRLTVL.

The chain recombines TRBV18 with TRBJ1-1; 7 nucleotides align to TRBD1. The germline gives CDR1 KGHSH, CDR2 LQKENI. The ends lost 3 bases at V and 1 base at J; junction bases unmatched: 5. The CDR3 runs 15 residues. In DNA, the CDR3 is TGTGCCAGCTCACCGGCAGGGGGAGGGAACACTGAAGCTTTCTTT. As protein: CASSPAGGGNTEAFF.

This rearrangement joins TRBV5-1 to TRBJ2-1; TRBD2 agrees at 11 bases. Germline V gives CDR1 SGHRS, CDR2 YFSETQ. This CDR3 is 16 amino acids long. Trimming at V came to 4 bases and at J to 7 bases, leaving 10 bases not matched to a gene. The CDR3: CASSISGRAIGNEQFF. CDR3 sequence (DNA): TGCGCCAGCAGCATTAGCGGGAGGGCTATCGGGAATGAGCAGTTCTTC. The full variable domain, rest sourced from reference TRBV5-1 and TRBJ2-1, is KAGVTQTPRYLIKTRGQQVTLSCSPISGHRSVSWYQQTPGQGLQFLFEYFSETQRNKGNFPGRFSGRQFSNSRSEMNVSTLELGDSALYLCASSISGRAIGNEQFFGPGTRLTVL.

V is TRBV6-2 or TRBV6-3 and J is TRBJ1-2; 8 nucleotides align to TRBD1. The CDR3 length is 14 residues. With 5 bases clipped from V and 6 bases from J, the junction kept 8 bases outside the gene matches. In germline, CDR1 is MNHEY, CDR2 SVGEGT. Written as DNA, the CDR3 is TGTGCCAGCAGTCTTCAGGGGGCGTTCCATGGCTACACCTTC. Amino acid sequence: CASSLQGAFHGYTF.

This clone has more than one count but fewer than ten. The V and J genes are TRBV11-3 and TRBJ2-1; TRBD2 matches 11 bases. Trimming took 5 bases from V and 4 from J; bases not matched to a gene: 10. The CDR3 length is 17 residues. From germline, CDR1 is SGHNT and CDR2 YENEEA. CDR3 DNA sequence: TGTGCCAGCAGCCCAAGGCGGAGACTAGCGGGATACAATGAGCAGTTCTTC. The encoded protein is CASSPRRRLAGYNEQFF.

The rearrangement links TRBV2 to TRBJ2-1; no reliable D call. CDR1 and CDR2 from the germline V gene are SNHLY and FYNNEI. The CDR3 runs to 15 residues. V was cut by 4 bases and J by 5 bases, with 15 bases left in between. The CDR3 here is CASSVFPTLHNEQFF. The CDR3 DNA sequence: TGTGCCAGCAGTGTTTTCCCTACCTTACACAATGAGCAGTTCTTC.

V gene TRBV9 combines with J gene TRBJ1-1, with 9 bases lining up with TRBD1. The CDR3 is 14 residues long. V shed 6 bases, J shed 1 base, and the junction held 4 bases outside the gene matches. CDR1 is SGDLS and CDR2 is YYNGEE in the germline V gene. The CDR3 nucleotides are TGTGCCAGCAACAGGGGGCAGAAGAACACTGAAGCTTTCTTT. Encoded protein: CASNRGQKNTEAFF.

The rearrangement links TRBV6-5 to TRBJ2-7; a weak D match, TRBD1 (5 bases). Deletions cut 5 bases from V and 5 bases from J, with 19 bases between. There are 15 residues in the CDR3. The germline V gene encodes CDR1 MNHEY and CDR2 SVGAGI. The chain's CDR3 is CASSQTANPPDEQYF. Here the CDR3 DNA reads TGTGCCAGCAGTCAGACAGCAAACCCCCCGGACGAGCAGTACTTC.

The V gene is TRBV24-1, the J gene TRBJ2-5; TRBD1 might be the D (6 bases). CDR1 is KGHDR, CDR2 SFDVKD, per germline. V shed 4 bases and J shed 1 base, with 12 bases lying between them. This CDR3 has 15 amino acids. In DNA form, the CDR3 reads TGTGCCACCAGTGACAACCGGGACATCCAAGAGACCCAGTACTTC. Translating it yields CATSDNRDIQETQYF.

The chain uses TRBV6-5 and TRBJ2-4; a weak D match, TRBD1 (6 bases). This CDR3 is 15 amino acids long. Trimming cost V 6 bases and J 0 bases, with 12 bases left between them. In germline, CDR1 is MNHEY, CDR2 SVGAGI. CDR3 sequence: CASRLGQLAKNIQYF. The CDR3, as DNA: TGTGCCAGCAGACTAGGACAGCTAGCCAAAAACATTCAGTACTTC.

This rearrangement joins TRBV6-4 to TRBJ1-1; D is undetermined. The CDR3 runs 13 residues. V was cut by 4 bases and J by 5 bases, with 11 bases left in between. The germline V gene encodes CDR1 MRHNA and CDR2 SNTAGT. CDR3 amino acids: CASSVESGTEAFF. CDR3 nucleotides: TGTGCCAGCAGTGTAGAGTCGGGGACTGAAGCTTTCTTT.

This chain joins TRBV4-1 and TRBJ2-7, with D possibly matching TRBD2 (7 bases). Germline loops: CDR1 MGHRA, CDR2 YSYEKL. The CDR3 extends over 15 amino acids. Deletions cut 1 base from V and 3 bases from J, with 13 bases between. In nucleotides, the CDR3 is TGCGCCAGCAGCCAAGGTAGAGGGGGGGACTACGAGCAGTACTTC. This gives the protein CASSQGRGGDYEQYF.

V gene TRBV20-1 combines with J gene TRBJ2-1; 8 nucleotides line up with TRBD2. The trim removed 3 bases at V and 5 bases at J, leaving 6 bases unmatched. The germline gives CDR1 DFQATT, CDR2 SNEGSKA (reference sequence). This CDR3 is 14 amino acids long. The CDR3 is CSASALAGNNEQFF. The CDR3 bases are TGCAGTGCTAGTGCCTTAGCGGGGAACAATGAGCAGTTCTTC.

This chain joins TRBV3-1 (or the pseudogene TRBV3-2) and TRBJ2-3, with 13 bases fitting TRBD2. The J segment lost 5 bases and the V segment lost 3 bases, leaving 5 bases of the junction unmatched. The V gene's germline CDR1 is LGHDT and CDR2 YNNKEL (reference sequence). The CDR3 loop spans 16 amino acids. CDR3 nucleotide sequence: TGTGCCAGCAGCCAGCAACTAGCGGGAGGGAAAGATACGCAGTATTTT. Translation gives CASSQQLAGGKDTQYF.

V gene TRBV30 combines with J gene TRBJ2-3, with TRBD2 matching 9 bases. Losses at the gene ends were 4 bases for V and 3 bases for J; bases not matched to a gene: 2. CDR3 length: 13 residues. CDR1 GTSNPN and CDR2 SVGIG come from the germline V gene (reference sequence). The CDR3 DNA is TGTGCCTGGAACGGACTAGCGACAGATACGCAGTATTTT. This codes for CAWNGLATDTQYF. Using reference TRBV30 and TRBJ2-3 for the parts outside the CDR3, the full variable domain is SQTIHQWPATLVQPVGSPLSLECTVEGTSNPNLYWYRQAAGRGLQLLFYSVGIGQISSEVPQNLSASRPQDRQFILSSKKLLLSDSGFYLCAWNGLATDTQYFGPGTRLTVL.